A single sample gave rise to the 31 T cell receptor beta chains below, sequenced in a study of type 1 regulatory T cells (dated by TCRdb to about 2021). For these TCRs, the target antigens are not known. Sequencing was performed on an Illumina MiSeq. TCRdb ran its own pipeline on the public reads, namely fastp trimming at Q25 and MiXCR clone calling, and kept in-frame beta chains. Every distinct CDR3 protein forms one entry, paired with its most common genes and DNA. The sample contains approximately 72,000 distinct CDR3 sequences, nearly 65% of them found a single time. The ten largest clones represent 7.6% of the sample. Sequencing was carried out using cultured T cells, either the whole culture or a sorted T cell fraction (not recorded which). The cell subset or site label, read with the paper, signifies: Tr1-enriched cell product generated in vitro against host alloantigens. The origin of the receptors is a human donor in good health.

This clonotype turned up a few times. J is TRBJ2-1 and V is TRBV5-1; 8 bases agree with TRBD2. Germline V gives CDR1 SGHRS, CDR2 YFSETQ. J gave up 9 bases and V 6 bases, and 11 bases lay outside the gene matches. The length of the CDR3 is 14 residues. CDR3 nucleotide sequence: TGCGCCAGCACTAATGCGGCGGCGGGGGGTGAGCAGTTCTTC. Residues: CASTNAAAGGEQFF.

This clonotype came up a few times. Sequence at one end of the junction differs from germline and may be a read error. This chain uses TRBV28 with TRBJ1-5; 9 bases match TRBD1. Germline CDR1 MDHEN, CDR2 SYDVKM. This CDR3 has 17 amino acids. In DNA form, the CDR3 reads TGTGCCAGCAGTTCCGGACGAATAACAGGGGGCAACCAGCCCCAGCATTTT. Translated: CASSSGRITGGNQPQHF.

Of note for this clonotype: A much larger clone lies a single base off, so this may be a read error. This chain uses TRBV20-1 with TRBJ1-1, with 8 bases fitting TRBD1. CDR3 size: 15 residues. Unmatched junction bases numbered 10, after V lost 3 bases and J lost 4 bases. CDR1 DFQATT and CDR2 SNEGSKA come from the germline V gene (reference sequence). The CDR3 DNA reads as TGCAGTGCTAGGTCCCCTCTACAGGGGGGCACTGAAGCTTTCTTT. Translating gives CSARSPLQGGTEAFF.

This clonotype was counted a few times. The gene calls are TRBV4-1 and TRBJ1-1, with TRBD1 identical over 7 bases. V shed 3 bases, J shed 2 bases, and the junction held 3 bases outside the gene matches. CDR1 is MGHRA, CDR2 YSYEKL, per germline. The CDR3 loop spans 14 amino acids. Here the CDR3 reads CASSHGQENTEAFF. DNA for the CDR3: TGCGCCAGCAGCCACGGACAGGAAAACACTGAAGCTTTCTTT.

The rearrangement links TRBV10-2 to TRBJ1-2; no definite D call. Trimming stripped 0 bases from V and 2 bases from J, with 4 bases between. Germline V lookup: CDR1 WSHSY, CDR2 SAAADI. The CDR3 consists of 13 residues. The CDR3 DNA reads TGCGCCAGCAGTGAGTCGGGCAACTATGGCTACACCTTC. Translating gives CASSESGNYGYTF.

The rearrangement uses TRBV6-1 and TRBJ2-7; 8 nucleotides match TRBD1. The germline V gene encodes CDR1 MNHNS and CDR2 SASEGT. The V gene end was trimmed by 4 bases and the J gene end by 6 bases; junction bases not matched to a gene: 11. This CDR3 contains 15 residues. CDR3: CASSGLGVTGGEQYF. The DNA for the CDR3 is TGTGCCAGCAGTGGCCTAGGGGTAACAGGGGGCGAGCAGTACTTC.

Points on this clonotype: An end of the junction differs from the germline gene, which may be a read error. The chain links TRBV7-2 to TRBJ2-2; TRBD2 aligns across 9 bases. Germline CDR1 SGHTA, CDR2 FQGNSA. The CDR3 consists of 14 residues. The CDR3 DNA sequence: TGTGCCAGCAGCTTAGGGACTAGCGTGGGGGGGCTGTTTTTT. Translated, it gives CASSLGTSVGGLFF.

This clonotype is medium-sized in the sample. The J gene is TRBJ2-2, the V gene TRBV7-3; D ambiguous. Trimming removed 1 base from V and 1 base from J, with 7 bases in between. Per the germline V gene, CDR1 is SGHTA and CDR2 is FQGTGA. The CDR3 sequence is 15 residues long. CDR3 DNA: TGTGCCAGCAGCTTAATGGCACAGAACACCGGGGAGCTGTTTTTT. Translation: CASSLMAQNTGELFF.

There are a few counts of this clonotype. The chain has TRBV10-3 and TRBJ1-2; 10 bases are a match to TRBD1. The CDR3 runs to 12 residues. With V trimmed by 11 bases and J by 6 bases, 6 bases remained unmatched. Germline CDR1 ENHRY, CDR2 SYGVKD. The CDR3 protein is CAATGTGDGYTF. Written as DNA, the CDR3 is TGTGCCGCAACCGGGACAGGGGATGGCTACACCTTC.

With respect to this clonotype: The final CDR3 position lacks the conserved phenylalanine or tryptophan, pointing to a likely read error. This chain joins TRBV10-3 and TRBJ1-1; the D is unclear. Trimming removed 4 bases at V and 0 bases at J, with 12 bases between. Germline CDR1 ENHRY, CDR2 SYGVKD. This CDR3 comprises 15 residues. The CDR3 nucleotides read TGTGCCATCAGTGCGAAGGCCAGTATGAACACTGAAGCTTTCCTT. Translating gives CAISAKASMNTEAFL.

This chain links TRBV21-1 with TRBJ1-1. TRBV21-1 is classified as a pseudogene. The CDR3 totals 14 residues. The CDR3 loop reads CASSKEGGRLGAFF. The CDR3 DNA sequence: TGTGCCAGCAGCAAAGAGGGAGGGAGACTGGGGGCTTTCTTT.

The chain uses TRBV5-1 and TRBJ2-5, with D unresolved. Trimming shortened V by 4 bases and J by 2 bases, and 6 bases separated the two germline ends. The CDR3 runs to 12 residues. Germline CDR1 SGHRS, CDR2 YFSETQ. For the CDR3, the DNA is TGCGCCAGCAGCCCGCAACAAGAGACCCAGTACTTC. Its translation is CASSPQQETQYF.

This clonotype was recorded many times. The rearrangement links TRBV10-3 to TRBJ2-5; TRBD2 aligns across 12 bases. This CDR3 comprises 17 residues. V lost 6 bases, J lost 4 bases, and 12 bases stayed unmatched. CDR1 is ENHRY and CDR2 is SYGVKD in the germline V gene. The CDR3 reads CAISLTSGSGQGETQYF. CDR3 nucleotides: TGTGCCATCAGCTTGACTAGCGGGAGTGGCCAGGGAGAGACCCAGTACTTC.

This chain joins TRBV20-1 and TRBJ2-3; D is unclear. Trimming took 0 bases from V and 2 from J, leaving 15 bases between them. Looked up from germline, CDR1 is DFQATT and CDR2 is SNEGSKA (reference sequence). CDR3 length equals 16 residues. CDR3 in amino acids: CSARDVRLANTDTQYF. CDR3 bases: TGCAGTGCTAGAGATGTACGACTCGCCAACACAGATACGCAGTATTTT.

The V and J genes are TRBV28 and TRBJ1-2, with D perhaps matching TRBD1 (5 bases). This CDR3 has 13 amino acids. Germline lookup yields CDR1 MDHEN and CDR2 SYDVKM. Trimming took off 8 bases at V and 0 bases at J, with 10 bases between the two ends. CDR3 sequence reads: CASRRDANYGYTF. DNA of the CDR3: TGTGCCAGCCGAAGGGACGCTAACTATGGCTACACCTTC.

This clonotype was recorded a few times. The chain employs TRBV3-1 and TRBJ1-5; tentative D call: TRBD1 (5 bases). There are 14 residues in the CDR3. The germline gives CDR1 LGHDT, CDR2 YNNKEL (reference sequence). V was clipped by 4 bases and J by 4 bases, with 11 bases between them. The chain's CDR3 is CASSLASGNQPQHF. The CDR3 DNA reads TGTGCCAGCAGCCTTGCCTCAGGGAATCAGCCCCAGCATTTT.

The chain combines TRBV2 with TRBJ2-3, with 9 bases matching TRBD2. The CDR3 runs 14 residues. Trimming at V came to 7 bases and at J to 2 bases, leaving 4 bases not matched to a gene. The V gene's germline CDR1 is SNHLY and CDR2 FYNNEI. CDR3 in amino acids: CASTAGGTTDTQYF. In nucleotides, the CDR3 is TGTGCCAGCACGGCGGGGGGGACCACAGATACGCAGTATTTT.

This chain connects TRBV27 to TRBJ2-1; D not resolved. V lost 5 bases to trimming and J lost 2 bases, with 13 bases between them. This CDR3 contains 15 residues. Germline lookup yields CDR1 MNHEY and CDR2 SMNVEV (reference sequence). The CDR3 sequence: CASSRATPTYNEQFF. CDR3 DNA sequence: TGTGCCAGCAGTCGGGCGACCCCCACCTACAATGAGCAGTTCTTC.

This rearrangement joins TRBV27 to TRBJ2-7, with D unclear. Germline values: CDR1 MNHEY, CDR2 SMNVEV (reference sequence). The CDR3 runs 14 residues. Trimming took off 2 bases at V and 3 bases at J, with 11 bases between the two ends. The CDR3 DNA sequence: TGTGCCAGCAGTTTAGATCCAAAGCTCTACGAGCAGTACTTC. Its protein product is CASSLDPKLYEQYF.

V usage is TRBV11-2 and J usage is TRBJ2-2, with D uncertain. V dropped 2 bases and J dropped 9 bases, with 16 bases sitting between them. Looked up from germline, CDR1 is SGHAT and CDR2 is FQNNGV. This CDR3 region has 15 residues. CDR3: CASSLRSKDVRELFF. For the CDR3, the DNA is TGTGCCAGCAGCTTACGTTCAAAAGACGTCCGGGAGCTGTTTTTT.

This clonotype came up a few times. This chain's CDR3 is CSATRTSGQETQYF. CDR3 nucleotide sequence: TGCAGTGCTACCCGAACTAGCGGCCAAGAGACCCAGTACTTC. The rearrangement uses TRBV20-1 and TRBJ2-5, with 8 bases that match TRBD2. Losses at the gene ends were 4 bases for V and 1 base for J; bases not matched to a gene: 5. Germline CDR1 DFQATT, CDR2 SNEGSKA (reference sequence). CDR3 length: 14 amino acids.

This chain joins TRBV28 and TRBJ1-2, with 9 bases identical to TRBD1. Trimming took 4 bases from V and 2 from J; bases not matched to a gene: 5. The CDR3 length is 15 residues. The germline CDR1 and CDR2 sequences are MDHEN and SYDVKM. The DNA of the CDR3 is TGTGCCAGCAGTTCCTCCGGGACAGGGAACTATGGCTACACCTTC. It specifies CASSSSGTGNYGYTF.

The chain recombines TRBV27 with TRBJ2-2; D not certain. With 2 bases removed from V and 7 bases from J, the gap between germline ends came to 14 bases. The germline CDR1 and CDR2 sequences are MNHEY and SMNVEV (reference sequence). The CDR3 consists of 15 residues. In DNA, the CDR3 is TGTGCCAGCAGTTTAGGTAGTGGGGTTTACGGGGAGCTGTTTTTT. It translates to CASSLGSGVYGELFF.

CDR3 sequence reads: CASSGSRGRSTEAFF. The CDR3 DNA sequence: TGTGCCAGCAGTGGATCCCGTGGGAGGAGCACTGAAGCTTTCTTT. The chain joins TRBV6-1 to TRBJ1-1; no firm D call. V was trimmed by 4 bases and J by 4 bases, leaving 16 bases between them. The CDR3 sequence is 15 residues long. CDR1 MNHNS and CDR2 SASEGT come from the germline V gene.

This CDR3 is CSVSTLISYEQYF. As DNA, the CDR3 is TGCAGCGTATCGACTCTGATCTCCTACGAGCAGTACTTC. The rearrangement uses TRBV29-1 and TRBJ2-7; no clear D. This CDR3 is built from 13 residues. CDR1 SQVTM and CDR2 ANQGSEA come from the germline V gene. Trimming stripped 6 bases from V and 0 bases from J, with 12 bases between.

The chain employs TRBV7-2 and TRBJ2-1; 9 nucleotides line up with TRBD1. The length of the CDR3 is 15 residues. Germline V lookup: CDR1 SGHTA, CDR2 FQGNSA. V was clipped by 1 base and J by 2 bases; unmatched bases: 0. CDR3 nucleotides: TGTGCCAGCAGCTTAGACAGGGGGCCCTACAATGAGCAGTTCTTC. Translated, it gives CASSLDRGPYNEQFF.

In this sample, this clonotype turned up once. This chain links TRBV12-3 or TRBV12-4 with TRBJ2-3; no firm D call. V was trimmed by 6 bases and J by 0 bases, leaving 4 bases between them. The CDR3 extends over 12 amino acids. CDR3: CASRTSTDTQYF. The DNA for the CDR3 is TGTGCCAGCAGGACTAGCACAGATACGCAGTATTTT.

The chain links TRBV29-1 to TRBJ2-7, with 8 bases fitting TRBD1. Germline-derived CDR1 and CDR2 are SQVTM and ANQGSEA. The CDR3 is 12 amino acids. The V gene end was trimmed by 6 bases and the J gene end by 2 bases; junction bases not matched to a gene: 3. The CDR3 loop reads CSVGTGAYEQYF. Here the CDR3 DNA reads TGCAGCGTCGGGACAGGCGCCTACGAGCAGTACTTC.

CDR3 bases: TGCAGTGCTGGACTAGCGGGGTTTAGCACAGATACGCAGTATTTT. This codes for CSAGLAGFSTDTQYF. The chain couples TRBV20-1 to TRBJ2-3, with 12 bases fitting TRBD2. The V gene's germline CDR1 is DFQATT and CDR2 SNEGSKA (reference sequence). The CDR3 is 15 residues long. The trim removed 5 bases at V and 0 bases at J, leaving 3 bases unmatched.

The chain links TRBV5-1 to TRBJ1-2; D is unresolved. There are 14 residues in the CDR3. Germline CDR1 and CDR2: SGHRS and YFSETQ. Deletions cut 0 bases from V and 8 bases from J, with 14 bases between. The CDR3 here is CASSLASSGVGYTF. The CDR3 DNA sequence: TGCGCCAGCAGCTTGGCCTCAAGTGGGGTAGGCTACACCTTC.

The chain has TRBV12-3 or TRBV12-4 and TRBJ1-6; no clear D gene. Trimming stripped 7 bases from V and 14 bases from J, with 18 bases between. This CDR3 has 13 amino acids. As DNA, the CDR3 is TGTGCCAGCACCCCAACAAAGATTGCAGCCCTCCACTTT. Amino acids: CASTPTKIAALHF.